This TCR beta chain comes out of a study of T cells in Graves' hyperthyroidism and ophthalmopathy. Study results and caveats: Ophthalmopathy cases were set apart from stable hyperthyroidism by a 13 V-J model.

The source material, RNA transcripts, was used to amplify TCR beta CDR3 regions. Initially, a first-round RT-PCR of the TCR CDR3 employed the HTBI primer set. TCRdb re-analysed the multiplex PCR reads in MiXCR, keeping a single row per CDR3 protein. The table has fewer than 250,000 distinct CDR3 sequences, roughly 18% seen once. This clonotype was observed many times. Its specificity is unknown. The J segment lost 6 bases and the V segment lost 8 bases, leaving 8 bases of the junction unmatched. This CDR3 is 14 amino acids long. Germline CDR1 is SNHLY and CDR2 is FYNNEI. A patient was excluded if there was uncontrolled infection, other autoimmune disease, pregnancy or lactation.

This chain connects TRBV2 to TRBJ1-4, with 8 bases lining up with TRBD1. Sequenced: blood. This sequence originates from a man between 50 and 59 years old with Graves' hyperthyroidism. The DNA of the CDR3 is TGTGCCAGCTTTGGGACAGGACGGCATGAAAAACTGTTTTTT. Amino acids: CASFGTGRHEKLFF.